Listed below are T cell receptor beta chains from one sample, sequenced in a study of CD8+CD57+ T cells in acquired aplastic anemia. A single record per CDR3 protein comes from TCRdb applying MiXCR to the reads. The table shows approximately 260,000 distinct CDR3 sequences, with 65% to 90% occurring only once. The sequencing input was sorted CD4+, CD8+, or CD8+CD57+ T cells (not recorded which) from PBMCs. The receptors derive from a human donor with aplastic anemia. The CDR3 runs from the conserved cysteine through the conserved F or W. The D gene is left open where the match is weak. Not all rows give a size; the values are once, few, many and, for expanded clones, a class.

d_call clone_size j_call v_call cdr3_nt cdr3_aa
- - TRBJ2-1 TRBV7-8 TGTGCCAGCAGCTTAGCGGGAACGGCAGATACGCATGATCAGTTCTTC CASSLAGTADTHDQFF
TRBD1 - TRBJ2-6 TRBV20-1 TGCAGTGCCCGCCGGGACAGAGCCTCTGGGGCCAACGTCCTGACTTTC CSARRDRASGANVLTF
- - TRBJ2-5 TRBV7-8 TGTGCCAGCAGTTTTAATCCAACTTGGGCAGAGACCCAGTACTTC CASSFNPTWAETQYF
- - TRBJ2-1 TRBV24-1 TGTGCCAGCAGTCAGGCCCGCGGAAACGGTAAGGATCAGCAGTTCTTC CASSQARGNGKDQQFF
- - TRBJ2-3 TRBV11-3 TGTGCCAGCAGCTTAGATCTGGGAGGTTCGGATACGCAGTATTTT CASSLDLGGSDTQYF
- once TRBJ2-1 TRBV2 TGTGCCAGCAGTGATGGGGGGACCCAGGTTTACAATGAGCAGTTCTTC CASSDGGTQVYNEQFF
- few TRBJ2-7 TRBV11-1 TGTGCCAGCAGCGGCCAGGGCATAGCCTACGAGCAGTACTTC CASSGQGIAYEQYF
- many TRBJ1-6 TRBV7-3 TGTGCCAGCAGCTTGACAGCGATCGGTTCACCCCTCCACTTT CASSLTAIGSPLHF
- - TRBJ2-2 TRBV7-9 TGTGCCAGCAGCCCCACGAGGAGCTCGATCGGGGAGCTGTTTTTT CASSPTRSSIGELFF
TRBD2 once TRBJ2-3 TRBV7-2 TGTGCCAGCAGCTTAGCGCTAACTAGCGGGGGGGATACGCAGTATTTT CASSLALTSGGDTQYF
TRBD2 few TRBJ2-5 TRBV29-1 TGCAGCGTCCCCGGGACTAGTAGGGAGACCCAGTACTTC CSVPGTSRETQYF
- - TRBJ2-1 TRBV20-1 TGCAGTGCTACTTCCGGCAATGAGCAGTTCTTC CSATSGNEQFF
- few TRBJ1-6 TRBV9 TGTGCCAGCAGCGTAGGGTCAGATACGCAGCCTTTTGACTTT CASSVGSDTQPFDF
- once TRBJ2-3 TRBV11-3 TGTGCCAGCAGCTTTACCGACCCCCATACGCAGTATTTT CASSFTDPHTQYF
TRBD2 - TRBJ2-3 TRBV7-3 TGTGCCAGCAGCCTCGCGGGAGAGGCCAATGCGCACTACTTT CASSLAGEANAHYF
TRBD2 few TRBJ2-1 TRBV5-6 TGTGCCAGCAGCTTGGGGGGAAGCGGGGGGAGCGATGAGCAGTTCTTC CASSLGGSGGSDEQFF
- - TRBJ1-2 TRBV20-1 TGCAGTGCTAGAGCACGCTTAGCGGGACACTATGGCTACACCTTC CSARARLAGHYGYTF
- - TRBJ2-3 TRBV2 TGTGCCAGCACAGGCGGGGACACAGATACGCAGTATTTT CASTGGDTDTQYF
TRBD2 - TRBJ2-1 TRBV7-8 TGTGCCAGCGGCTTAGCGGGAGGCGCCGATACGGAGGAGCAGTTCTTC CASGLAGGADTEEQFF
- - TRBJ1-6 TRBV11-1 TGTGCCAGCAGCTCGTCGTGGCCGGGCCAGAATTCACCCCTCCACTTT CASSSSWPGQNSPLHF
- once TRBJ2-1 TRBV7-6 TGTGCCAGCAGCTTAGCCCCCACAGATACGCAGGATGTTCAGTTCTTC CASSLAPTDTQDVQFF
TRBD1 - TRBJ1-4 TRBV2 TGTGCCAGCAGTGGGGACAGGGGGCGCGTGGATGAAAAACTGTTTTTT CASSGDRGRVDEKLFF
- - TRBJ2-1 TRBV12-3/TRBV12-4 TGTGCCTGCAGTCCCGGGACATACATCAATGAGCAGTTCTTC CACSPGTYINEQFF
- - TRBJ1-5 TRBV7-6 TGTGCCAGCAGCGTAGGGTACCAAGAGACCCAGCCCTTGCATTTT CASSVGYQETQPLHF
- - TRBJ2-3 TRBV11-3 TGTGCCAGCAGTGAGTCGTATAGCAATACGCAGTATTTT CASSESYSNTQYF
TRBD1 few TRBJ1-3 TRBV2 TGTGCCAGCAGGGATGGACAGGGAGGAAACACCATATATTTT CASRDGQGGNTIYF